This TCR beta chain is from a study of cytomegalovirus exposure and HLA in healthy donors. Healthy individuals who donated bone marrow served as the donors. The germline gives CDR1 SEHNR, CDR2 FQNEAQ (reference sequence). This CDR3 has 13 amino acids. With 10 bases removed from V and 3 bases from J, the gap between germline ends came to 13 bases. Findings of the study overall: No immune exposure information besides CMV serostatus was available. A later analysis reportedly found that, within productive TCRs, an Asian-associated ancestry cluster had fewer N-insertions than the mean observed across the roughly 700 donors.

This clone was counted between two and nine times. Its antigen is not identified. The PCR was carried out with 60 Vbeta primers and 13 Jbeta primers. Sequencing used immunoSEQ multiplex PCR; TCRdb keeps in-frame clones, though not all of them. The sample shows some 200,000 clones, 79% of them seen only once. The TCR originated in a male donor in good health and CMV-seropositive. The chain carries TRBV7-9 and TRBJ2-1; D may be TRBD2 (5 bases). The sample consisted of PBMCs. CDR3 in DNA: TGTGCCACTGGAAGGGAGAGCTACAATGAGCAGTTCTTC. This gives the protein CATGRESYNEQFF.